These 21 T cell receptor beta chains share one sample of origin, sequenced in a study of T cells after yellow fever vaccination. TCRdb used MiXCR to reprocess the 5' RACE reads, holding one entry per CDR3 protein. The sample includes around 350,000 distinct CDR3 sequences, under 7.5% seen only once; the top ten take 15%. The sequencing here drew on PBMCs, taken 5 days after the yellow fever booster vaccination. These TCRs come from a man younger than 40 who received the YFV17D yellow fever vaccine.

This clonotype was detected many times. The V and J genes are TRBV7-8 and TRBJ2-4; 7 nucleotides align to TRBD1. The length of the CDR3 is 14 residues. V was pared by 4 bases and J by 4 bases, with 4 bases of the junction left unmatched. The germline gives CDR1 SGHVS, CDR2 FQNEAQ. In DNA, the CDR3 is TGTGCCAGCAGCTCGGGGACAGCTAAAAACATTCAGTACTTC. It specifies CASSSGTAKNIQYF.

The V and J genes are TRBV20-1 and TRBJ2-7; D is ambiguous. Per germline, CDR1 DFQATT and CDR2 SNEGSKA (reference sequence). The length of the CDR3 is 11 residues. V was trimmed by 3 bases and J by 2 bases, leaving 5 bases between them. The CDR3, as DNA: TGCAGTGCTAGTTTGGCCTACGAGCAGTACTTC. This translates into CSASLAYEQYF.

This clonotype has a count of ten or more. The genes are TRBV7-2 and TRBJ1-1, with 7 bases fitting TRBD1. The germline CDR1 and CDR2 sequences are SGHTA and FQGNSA. Trimming at V came to 1 base and at J to 10 bases, leaving 12 bases not matched to a gene. The CDR3 is 15 residues long. The CDR3 protein is CASSLDPGGPEGAFF. The CDR3 DNA follows: TGTGCCAGCAGCTTAGATCCAGGGGGGCCCGAAGGAGCTTTCTTT. The full variable domain, with the rest looked up from reference TRBV7-2 and TRBJ1-1, is GAGVSQSPSNKVTEKGKDVELRCDPISGHTALYWYRQSLGQGLEFLIYFQGNSAPDKSGLPSDRFSAERTGGSVSTLTIQRTQQEDSAVYLCASSLDPGGPEGAFFGQGTRLTVV.

This clonotype was seen a handful of times. This chain joins TRBV6-1 and TRBJ2-7, with 9 bases aligning to TRBD2. Trimming took 5 bases from V and 3 from J; bases not matched to a gene: 14. Germline CDR1 and CDR2: MNHNS and SASEGT. The CDR3 spans 17 residues. The CDR3 DNA reads TGTGCCAGCAGTCCCCGCCTCCCGGGACTAGCAGGCTACGAGCAGTACTTC. Translation: CASSPRLPGLAGYEQYF.

This clonotype was counted a few times. V usage is TRBV12-3 or TRBV12-4 and J usage is TRBJ1-2; 8 bases line up with TRBD1. The CDR3 consists of 12 residues. Trimming removed 5 bases from V and 8 bases from J; junction bases left unmatched: 4. The CDR3 protein is CASSNRDRGYTF. The CDR3 DNA reads TGTGCCAGCAGTAACCGGGACAGGGGCTACACCTTC.

The chain joins TRBV20-1 to TRBJ2-7; TRBD1 matches at 9 bases. The CDR3 spans 14 residues. V was clipped by 0 bases and J by 4 bases; unmatched bases: 4. Germline-derived CDR1 and CDR2 are DFQATT and SNEGSKA (reference sequence). The CDR3 here is CSAREGTGSYEQYF. The DNA for the CDR3 is TGCAGTGCTAGAGAGGGGACAGGGAGTTACGAGCAGTACTTC.

This chain links TRBV20-1 with TRBJ1-1, with 7 bases aligning to TRBD1. The CDR3 runs 13 residues. Trimming at V came to 6 bases and at J to 10 bases, leaving 14 bases not matched to a gene. CDR1 is DFQATT and CDR2 is SNEGSKA in the germline V gene (reference sequence). For the CDR3, the DNA is TGCAGTGCACCGGGACAGTTCCAGATGGGAGCTTTCTTT. It translates to CSAPGQFQMGAFF.

A few counts support this clonotype. J is TRBJ2-1 and V is TRBV30, with no clear D. Germline V gene data show CDR1 as GTSNPN and CDR2 as SVGIG (reference sequence). V lost 0 bases to trimming and J lost 9 bases, with 3 bases between them. The CDR3 has 10 amino acids. The CDR3 DNA is TGTGCCTGGAGTGTTGTTGAGCAGTTCTTC. It encodes CAWSVVEQFF.

This clonotype has at least ten counts. The chain has TRBV11-3 and TRBJ2-3; TRBD2 matches 7 bases. The CDR3 runs to 21 residues. J was trimmed by 5 bases and V by 3 bases; bases with no gene match: 26. Germline lookup yields CDR1 SGHNT and CDR2 YENEEA. CDR3 residues: CASSFPKREEKTSVSRDTQYF. CDR3 nucleotides: TGTGCCAGCAGCTTTCCAAAGAGAGAGGAAAAAACTAGCGTCAGTCGAGATACGCAGTATTTT.

This clonotype was recorded at least ten times. The CDR3 loop is CASSQDGVAKNIQYF. CDR3 coding DNA: TGTGCCAGCAGCCAAGATGGCGTAGCCAAAAACATTCAGTACTTC. The rearrangement uses TRBV4-2 and TRBJ2-4; D not certain. This CDR3 is 15 amino acids long. Germline loops: CDR1 LGHNA, CDR2 YNFKEQ. Trimming removed 0 bases from V and 0 bases from J, with 6 bases in between.

This clonotype has a count of ten or more. The chain has TRBV20-1 and TRBJ2-2; no reliable D call. Trimming removed 1 base from V and 0 bases from J, with 12 bases in between. CDR3 length equals 16 residues. Germline CDR1 DFQATT, CDR2 SNEGSKA (reference sequence). CDR3 protein: CSARAGWLSNTGELFF. In DNA form, the CDR3 reads TGCAGTGCTAGAGCCGGTTGGCTATCGAACACCGGGGAGCTGTTTTTT.

This clonotype was found many times. The V and J genes are TRBV5-1 and TRBJ1-1, with TRBD1 identical over 8 bases. Per germline, CDR1 SGHRS and CDR2 YFSETQ. CDR3 length equals 13 residues. J lost 6 bases, V lost 4 bases, and 5 bases had no gene match. The CDR3 spells CASSLQGAAEAFF. CDR3 coding DNA: TGCGCCAGCAGCCTTCAGGGGGCCGCTGAAGCTTTCTTT. Together with reference TRBV5-1 and TRBJ1-1, the CDR3 gives the full variable domain: KAGVTQTPRYLIKTRGQQVTLSCSPISGHRSVSWYQQTPGQGLQFLFEYFSETQRNKGNFPGRFSGRQFSNSRSEMNVSTLELGDSALYLCASSLQGAAEAFFGQGTRLTVV.

This clonotype occurred a few times. The chain has TRBV6-2 or TRBV6-3 and TRBJ2-3; weak D call: TRBD1 (5 bases). The CDR3 length is 17 residues. CDR1 MNHEY and CDR2 SVGEGT come from the germline V gene. Trimming removed 3 bases from V and 3 bases from J, with 19 bases in between. The CDR3 DNA sequence: TGTGCCAGCAGTTATAGGTTAGGTGGACAACTGACAGATACGCAGTATTTT. Its translation is CASSYRLGGQLTDTQYF.

Details on this clonotype: One base away lies a much larger clone, so this may be a sequencing read error. V usage is TRBV7-2 and J usage is TRBJ2-5; D unclear. The CDR3 is 14 amino acids. Per germline, CDR1 SGHTA and CDR2 FQGNSA. The CDR3 nucleotides are TGTGCCAGCATCTTATCTAGACAAGGGGAGACCCAGTACTTC. Translated, it gives CASILSRQGETQYF.

V usage is TRBV19 and J usage is TRBJ1-5; 7 bases line up with TRBD1. Trimming cost V 5 bases and J 0 bases; bases outside gene matches: 7. This CDR3 spans 16 amino acids. In germline, CDR1 is LNHDA, CDR2 SQIVND (reference sequence). CDR3 residues: CASSPMDRYSNQPQHF. The DNA for the CDR3 is TGTGCCAGTAGTCCGATGGACAGGTATAGCAATCAGCCCCAGCATTTT.

This clonotype showed up many times. The chain has TRBV29-1 and TRBJ2-1; TRBD2 matches at 7 bases. Germline loops: CDR1 SQVTM, CDR2 ANQGSEA. CDR3 length: 15 amino acids. V shed 3 bases and J 0 bases; nucleotides not matched to a gene: 5. The CDR3 loop is CSVEGRDLSYNEQFF. DNA of the CDR3: TGCAGCGTTGAGGGGAGGGACCTCTCCTACAATGAGCAGTTCTTC.

The chain carries TRBV11-2 and TRBJ2-5, with a weak D call TRBD1 (5 bases). Germline V lookup: CDR1 SGHAT, CDR2 FQNNGV. The CDR3 extends over 15 amino acids. With 5 bases removed from V and 4 bases from J, the gap between germline ends came to 17 bases. The CDR3 DNA sequence: TGTGCCAGCAGCCGACGCCCTGGGGCGGCAGAGACCCAGTACTTC. This codes for CASSRRPGAAETQYF.

This clonotype was observed many times. This chain uses TRBV5-6 with TRBJ2-1; 12 bases are shared with TRBD2. The CDR3 totals 18 residues. Germline V gene lookup returns CDR1 SGHDT and CDR2 YYEEEE. Unmatched junction bases numbered 22, after V lost 3 bases and J lost 15 bases. The CDR3 sequence is CASSSDSPLGLAGQGWFF. Written as DNA, the CDR3 is TGTGCCAGCAGCTCGGACTCCCCACTCGGACTAGCGGGACAAGGGTGGTTCTTC.

This clonotype was observed many times. The rearrangement links TRBV28 to TRBJ2-6, with TRBD1 matching 7 bases. The CDR3 contains 15 residues. The junction had 4 bases not matched to a gene; V was cut back by 4 bases and J by 4 bases. In germline, CDR1 is MDHEN, CDR2 SYDVKM. CDR3 region: CASSSGGSGANVLTF. The CDR3 region has the DNA TGTGCCAGCAGTTCAGGGGGATCCGGGGCCAACGTCCTGACTTTC.

This clonotype was observed many times. This chain joins TRBV5-1 and TRBJ2-7; no firm D call. The V and J ends lost 0 bases and 5 bases respectively, with 12 bases between them. Germline assignment: CDR1 SGHRS and CDR2 YFSETQ. The CDR3 is made up of 14 amino acids. In DNA, the CDR3 is TGCGCCAGCAGCTTGGGGGGTCTCCGGAACGAGCAGTACTTC. Its protein product is CASSLGGLRNEQYF. Looking up the rest from reference TRBV5-1 and TRBJ2-7 gives the full variable domain: KAGVTQTPRYLIKTRGQQVTLSCSPISGHRSVSWYQQTPGQGLQFLFEYFSETQRNKGNFPGRFSGRQFSNSRSEMNVSTLELGDSALYLCASSLGGLRNEQYFGPGTRLTVT.

This clonotype was counted ten times or more. The rearrangement links TRBV7-6 to TRBJ2-1, with D hard to call. The CDR3 consists of 12 residues. V dropped 2 bases and J dropped 4 bases, with 3 bases sitting between them. Per germline, CDR1 SGHVS and CDR2 FNYEAQ. CDR3 in DNA: TGTGCCAGCAGCTTATATTACAATGAGCAGTTCTTC. Amino acid sequence: CASSLYYNEQFF.